One and the same sample provided the 27 T cell receptor beta chains below, sequenced in a study of cytomegalovirus exposure and HLA in healthy donors. PCR was performed using 60 Vbeta and 13 Jbeta primers. Assay: immunoSEQ multiplex PCR; the TCRdb copy retains only in-frame clones and omits some. Found here are 100,000 or so clones, 65% to 75% of them singletons; the top ten hold about a tenth. Sequencing used PBMCs. All receptors come from a man aged 35 to 55 in good health and CMV-seropositive.

The V and J genes are TRBV12-5 and TRBJ2-3, with 7 positions matching TRBD1. The CDR3 loop spans 16 amino acids. The V gene's germline CDR1 is LGHNT and CDR2 FRNRAP. V was clipped by 4 bases and J by 0 bases; unmatched bases: 7. Here the CDR3 DNA reads TGTGCTAGTGGTTACAACTCGGGACAGAGCACAGATACGCAGTATTTT. Residues: CASGYNSGQSTDTQYF.

Only a few counts were recorded for this clone. V is TRBV5-1 and J is TRBJ2-4; the match to TRBD2 covers 9 bases. V gave up 3 bases and J gave up 7 bases; unmatched junction bases: 5. Germline CDR1 and CDR2: SGHRS and YFSETQ. The length of the CDR3 is 14 residues. As DNA, the CDR3 is TGCGCCAGCAGCTGGGGACTAGCTGAGAACATTCAGTACTTC. This encodes CASSWGLAENIQYF. The whole variable domain, remainder taken from reference TRBV5-1 and TRBJ2-4, is KAGVTQTPRYLIKTRGQQVTLSCSPISGHRSVSWYQQTPGQGLQFLFEYFSETQRNKGNFPGRFSGRQFSNSRSEMNVSTLELGDSALYLCASSWGLAENIQYFGAGTRLSVL.

The rearrangement links TRBV29-1 to TRBJ2-7; TRBD1 aligns across 7 bases. CDR3 length: 13 residues. The junction had 9 bases not matched to a gene; V was cut back by 6 bases and J by 4 bases. CDR1 and CDR2 from the germline V gene are SQVTM and ANQGSEA. In DNA form, the CDR3 reads TGCAGCGTCCCGGGACAGTCTCATTACGAGCAGTACTTC. Translating it yields CSVPGQSHYEQYF.

The V gene is TRBV10-3, the J gene TRBJ2-1; 7 bases are a match to TRBD2. Trimming cost V 0 bases and J 5 bases; bases outside gene matches: 13. The CDR3 consists of 18 residues. The germline V gene has CDR1 ENHRY and CDR2 SYGVKD. The CDR3 DNA sequence: TGTGCCATCAGTGAGTCGAAAGATAGCGGGCCAACAAACAATGAGCAGTTCTTC. Amino acid sequence: CAISESKDSGPTNNEQFF.

The chain links TRBV6-5 to TRBJ1-1; D is uncertain. This CDR3 region has 14 residues. V was cut by 4 bases and J by 1 base, with 10 bases left in between. The germline V gene encodes CDR1 MNHEY and CDR2 SVGAGI. The CDR3 loop reads CASSSSLSNTEAFF. The CDR3 DNA reads TGTGCCAGCAGTTCCTCCTTATCGAACACTGAAGCTTTCTTT.

V usage is TRBV9 and J usage is TRBJ2-3; D remains ambiguous. CDR1 is SGDLS, CDR2 YYNGEE, per germline. The V and J ends lost 0 bases and 0 bases respectively, with 8 bases between them. The CDR3 covers 15 residues. The CDR3 loop is CASSVEQSSTDTQYF. CDR3 bases: TGTGCCAGCAGCGTAGAACAGAGTAGCACAGATACGCAGTATTTT.

This clone was observed a few times. The CDR3 region has the DNA TGTGCCAGCAGTTGGACAGGACTGGGAGGCTACACCTTC. It is translated as CASSWTGLGGYTF. V usage is TRBV28 and J usage is TRBJ1-2; 7 bases are shared with TRBD1. The CDR3 runs to 13 residues. Germline V gene sequence: CDR1 MDHEN, CDR2 SYDVKM. The V gene end was trimmed by 4 bases and the J gene end by 8 bases; junction bases not matched to a gene: 7.

This rearrangement joins TRBV5-1 to TRBJ2-1, with 12 bases matching TRBD2. From germline, CDR1 is SGHRS and CDR2 YFSETQ. This CDR3 has 17 amino acids. After removal of 0 bases from V and 9 bases from J, the junction contained 10 bases not matched to a gene. DNA for the CDR3: TGCGCCAGCAGCTTGGAGGAGACTAGCGGGAGATCGGGTGAGCAGTTCTTC. Protein: CASSLEETSGRSGEQFF.

The chain links TRBV19 to TRBJ2-3; 8 nucleotides line up with TRBD2. V was clipped by 4 bases and J by 0 bases; unmatched bases: 6. Germline loops: CDR1 LNHDA, CDR2 SQIVND (reference sequence). The CDR3 extends over 16 amino acids. CDR3 DNA sequence: TGTGCCAGTAGTAAATTACTAGCGGAGAGCACAGATACGCAGTATTTT. As protein: CASSKLLAESTDTQYF.

The V and J genes are TRBV5-1 and TRBJ1-1; TRBD1 matches 8 bases. Losses at the gene ends were 4 bases for V and 4 bases for J; bases not matched to a gene: 6. From germline, CDR1 is SGHRS and CDR2 YFSETQ. The length of the CDR3 is 14 residues. CDR3 amino acids: CASSRSTGGTEAFF. In DNA form, the CDR3 reads TGCGCCAGCAGCCGTAGTACAGGGGGCACTGAAGCTTTCTTT. Together with reference TRBV5-1 and TRBJ1-1, the CDR3 gives the full variable domain: KAGVTQTPRYLIKTRGQQVTLSCSPISGHRSVSWYQQTPGQGLQFLFEYFSETQRNKGNFPGRFSGRQFSNSRSEMNVSTLELGDSALYLCASSRSTGGTEAFFGQGTRLTVV.

The chain is built from TRBV7-9 and TRBJ2-2, with 8 bases that match TRBD1. The germline CDR1 and CDR2 sequences are SEHNR and FQNEAQ (reference sequence). With V trimmed by 6 bases and J by 6 bases, 6 bases remained unmatched. This CDR3 comprises 14 residues. The CDR3 region is CASSSQGGAGELFF. As DNA, the CDR3 is TGTGCCAGCAGTTCACAGGGGGGTGCCGGGGAGCTGTTTTTT. Variable domain in full (rest from reference TRBV7-9 and TRBJ2-2): DTGVSQNPRHKITKRGQNVTFRCDPISEHNRLYWYRQTLGQGPEFLTYFQNEAQLEKSRLLSDRFSAERPKGSFSTLEIQRTEQGDSAMYLCASSSQGGAGELFFGEGSRLTVL.

V and J are TRBV7-9 and TRBJ2-2; tentative D call: TRBD1 (6 bases). The CDR3 is 15 residues long. With 5 bases removed from V and 5 bases from J, the gap between germline ends came to 15 bases. CDR1 is SEHNR, CDR2 FQNEAQ, per germline (reference sequence). The CDR3 loop reads CASSPNLQGTGELFF. The DNA of the CDR3 is TGTGCCAGCAGCCCCAATCTACAGGGAACCGGGGAGCTGTTTTTT.

The rearrangement joins TRBV9 to TRBJ2-7, with TRBD2 matching 7 bases. J was trimmed by 5 bases and V by 1 base; bases with no gene match: 12. In germline, CDR1 is SGDLS, CDR2 YYNGEE. CDR3 length: 16 residues. CDR3 protein: CASSVFRLAGRDEQYF. As DNA, the CDR3 is TGTGCCAGCAGCGTATTTCGTCTGGCGGGGAGGGACGAGCAGTACTTC.

This sequence joins TRBV18 and TRBJ1-5, with 10 nucleotides matching TRBD1. Germline V lookup: CDR1 KGHSH, CDR2 LQKENI. J lost 2 bases, V lost 6 bases, and 4 bases had no gene match. This CDR3 has 15 amino acids. This chain's CDR3 is CASSPGTGGNQPQHF. For the CDR3, the DNA is TGTGCCAGCTCGCCCGGGACAGGGGGCAATCAGCCCCAGCATTTT.

This rearrangement joins TRBV7-3 to TRBJ1-2; D may be TRBD1 (5 bases). Germline assignment: CDR1 SGHTA and CDR2 FQGTGA. The CDR3 runs 15 residues. V was shortened by 0 bases and J by 4 bases, with 12 bases between the two germline ends. This chain's CDR3 is CASSLTGEVVYGYTF. Written as DNA, the CDR3 is TGTGCCAGCAGCTTAACGGGGGAGGTGGTCTATGGCTACACCTTC.

The chain uses TRBV4-3 and TRBJ2-5; 10 nucleotides agree with TRBD2. J was trimmed by 2 bases and V by 1 base; bases with no gene match: 7. The germline V gene has CDR1 LGHNA and CDR2 YSLEER. The CDR3 extends over 17 amino acids. For the CDR3, the DNA is TGCGCCAGCAGCCAAGGGGCGCTAGCGGGAGCACAAGAGACCCAGTACTTC. It encodes CASSQGALAGAQETQYF.

The CDR3 loop is CASRLGFRTGRETQYF. CDR3 DNA sequence: TGTGCCAGCAGGCTTGGGTTCAGGACTGGGAGGGAGACCCAGTACTTC. The rearrangement links TRBV27 to TRBJ2-5, with D perhaps TRBD2 (6 bases). Germline V gene sequence: CDR1 MNHEY, CDR2 SMNVEV (reference sequence). The V end lost 6 bases, the J end lost 5 bases, and 22 bases lay between the germline ends. CDR3 length equals 16 residues.

The genes are TRBV27 and TRBJ2-2; D unclear. Germline CDR1 MNHEY, CDR2 SMNVEV (reference sequence). Trimming took off 5 bases at V and 6 bases at J, with 7 bases between the two ends. This CDR3 spans 12 amino acids. The CDR3 loop reads CASSPFPGELFF. The CDR3, as DNA: TGTGCCAGCAGTCCCTTCCCCGGGGAGCTGTTTTTT.

The chain couples TRBV7-9 to TRBJ1-3, with D perhaps TRBD1 (6 bases). Germline V gene lookup returns CDR1 SEHNR and CDR2 FQNEAQ (reference sequence). The CDR3 has 13 amino acids. With 5 bases removed from V and 4 bases from J, the gap between germline ends came to 9 bases. The CDR3 loop reads CASSPDRGNTIYF. CDR3 DNA sequence: TGTGCCAGCAGCCCGGACAGAGGAAACACCATATATTTT.

The chain has TRBV28 and TRBJ2-7; 8 bases fit TRBD1. CDR1 MDHEN and CDR2 SYDVKM come from the germline V gene. J gave up 5 bases and V 5 bases, and 8 bases lay outside the gene matches. The length of the CDR3 is 14 residues. The CDR3 here is CASSPRTGKHEQYF. CDR3 bases: TGTGCCAGCAGTCCAAGGACAGGGAAGCACGAGCAGTACTTC. The whole variable domain, filled in from reference TRBV28 and TRBJ2-7, reads DVKVTQSSRYLVKRTGEKVFLECVQDMDHENMFWYRQDPGLGLRLIYFSYDVKMKEKGDIPEGYSVSREKKERFSLILESASTNQTSMYLCASSPRTGKHEQYFGPGTRLTVT.

Of note for this clone: The conserved final phenylalanine or tryptophan is absent from the CDR3, which likely points to a read error. It is unclear where the CDR3 begins or ends on the DNA, so no DNA is shown, and the CDR3 is as TCRdb lists it. The gene calls are TRBV6-1 and TRBJ1-4; the table gives TRBD1 as D, unverified against the DNA. The CDR3 has 14 residues if both end residues are counted. The germline gives CDR1 MNHNS, CDR2 SASEGT. CDR3 amino acids: CASSERQGLSQPLI.

The rearrangement uses TRBV19 and TRBJ1-2; D gene unclear. V was trimmed by 3 bases and J by 4 bases, leaving 12 bases between them. The CDR3 spans 14 residues. The V gene's germline CDR1 is LNHDA and CDR2 SQIVND (reference sequence). CDR3 in DNA: TGTGCCAGTAGTATCTCCGGCAGGTCCTATGGCTACACCTTC. Translating gives CASSISGRSYGYTF.

This sequence joins TRBV7-8 and TRBJ1-5, with D possibly being TRBD1 (6 bases). CDR1 and CDR2 (germline): SGHVS, FQNEAQ. This CDR3 spans 17 amino acids. V was trimmed by 1 base and J by 4 bases, leaving 17 bases between them. This chain's CDR3 is CASSLGGGALHNQPQHF. CDR3 nucleotide sequence: TGTGCCAGCAGCTTAGGTGGGGGGGCGCTTCATAATCAGCCCCAGCATTTT. The variable domain in full, completed from reference TRBV7-8 and TRBJ1-5, reads GAGVSQSPRYKVAKRGQDVALRCDPISGHVSLFWYQQALGQGPEFLTYFQNEAQLDKSGLPSDRFFAERPEGSVSTLKIQRTQQEDSAVYLCASSLGGGALHNQPQHFGDGTRLSIL.

The rearrangement joins TRBV5-4 to TRBJ2-7; 7 bases fit TRBD2. The junction had 0 bases not matched to a gene; V was cut back by 8 bases and J by 4 bases. The length of the CDR3 is 10 residues. The V gene's germline CDR1 is SGHNT and CDR2 YYREEE (reference sequence). The chain's CDR3 is CARGGYEQYV. In DNA, the CDR3 is TGTGCCAGGGGGGGGTACGAGCAGTACGTC.

The rearrangement uses TRBV4-3 and TRBJ1-2, with D unresolved. Per the germline V gene, CDR1 is LGHNA and CDR2 is YSLEER. Trimming cost V 2 bases and J 0 bases, with 13 bases left between them. This CDR3 is 16 amino acids long. The CDR3 nucleotides are TGCGCCAGCAGCCAACAGGTGGGCGCAGCTAACTATGGCTACACCTTC. Translated: CASSQQVGAANYGYTF.

This rearrangement joins TRBV6-5 to TRBJ1-1; TRBD1 matches 8 bases. V trimming: 9 bases; J trimming: 3 bases; junction bases outside the gene matches: 6. This CDR3 contains 13 residues. Germline V gene lookup returns CDR1 MNHEY and CDR2 SVGAGI. CDR3: CASYRGRDTEAFF. CDR3 DNA sequence: TGTGCCAGTTACAGGGGGAGAGACACTGAAGCTTTCTTT.

Written as DNA, the CDR3 is TGTGCCAGCAGCTTAGGCGGCGGCAGGGGGCTTACTAATGAAAAACTGTTTTTT. It translates to CASSLGGGRGLTNEKLFF. V is TRBV7-9 and J is TRBJ1-4, with 8 bases fitting TRBD1. The V and J ends lost 1 base and 2 bases, in that order; junction bases with no gene match: 9. The CDR3 runs to 18 residues. CDR1 SEHNR and CDR2 FQNEAQ come from the germline V gene (reference sequence). Full variable domain (outside the CDR3, taken from reference TRBV7-9 and TRBJ1-4): DTGVSQNPRHKITKRGQNVTFRCDPISEHNRLYWYRQTLGQGPEFLTYFQNEAQLEKSRLLSDRFSAERPKGSFSTLEIQRTEQGDSAMYLCASSLGGGRGLTNEKLFFGSGTQLSVL.